This T cell receptor (beta chain) derives from a study of cytomegalovirus exposure and HLA in healthy donors. Primers for the PCR totalled 60 Vbeta and 13 Jbeta. Clones were sequenced by immunoSEQ multiplex PCR, and TCRdb holds only the in-frame ones, with some missing. The sample contains 80,000 or so clones, roughly 80% of which appear only once. The CDR3 contains 15 residues. Trimming at V came to 2 bases and at J to 2 bases, leaving 4 bases not matched to a gene. Germline V gene data show CDR1 as SGHRS and CDR2 as YFSETQ. The chain uses TRBV5-1 and TRBJ2-5; 9 bases line up with TRBD1. Sequenced material: PBMCs. This TCR derives from a man aged 35 to 55 in good health and CMV-seronegative. DNA of the CDR3: TGCGCCAGCAGCTTAGACAGGGGGGGGCAAGAGACCCAGTACTTC. Translated, it gives CASSLDRGGQETQYF.